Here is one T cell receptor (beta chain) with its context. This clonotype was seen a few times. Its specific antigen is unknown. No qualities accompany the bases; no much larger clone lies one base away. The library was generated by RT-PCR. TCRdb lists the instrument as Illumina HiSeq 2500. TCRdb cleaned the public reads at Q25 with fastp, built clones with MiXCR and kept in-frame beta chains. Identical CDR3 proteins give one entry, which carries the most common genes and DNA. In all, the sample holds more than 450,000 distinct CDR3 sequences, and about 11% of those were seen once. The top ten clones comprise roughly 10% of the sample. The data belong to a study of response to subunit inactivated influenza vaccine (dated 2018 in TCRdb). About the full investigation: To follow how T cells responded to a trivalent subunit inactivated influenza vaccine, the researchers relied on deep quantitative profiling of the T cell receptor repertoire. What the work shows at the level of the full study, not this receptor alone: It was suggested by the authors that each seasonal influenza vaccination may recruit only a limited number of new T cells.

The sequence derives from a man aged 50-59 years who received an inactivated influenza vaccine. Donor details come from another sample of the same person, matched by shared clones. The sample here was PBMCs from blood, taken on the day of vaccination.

The base sequence is TGCGCCAGCAGCGTCACCGGGACAGGGGATTCACCCCTCCACTTT. Translated, this gives CASSVTGTGDSPLHF. This sequence uses TRBV5-1 and TRBJ1-6; the central 10 bases match TRBD1. Trimming takes 4 bases off V and 8 bases off J; junction bases not matched to a gene: 6. The CDR3 contains 15 residues, cysteine and phenylalanine counted. Solely the CDR3 DNA is kept, with 45 bases framed from the first base. CDR1 and CDR2 were assigned from the germline V gene as SGHRS and YFSETQ.